The clone carrying this T cell receptor (beta chain) was detected many times. Lacking the conserved final phenylalanine or tryptophan, this CDR3 likely reflects a read error. The ends lost 0 bases at V and 5 bases at J; junction bases unmatched: 4. The CDR3 sequence is 16 residues long. Germline lookup yields CDR1 WSHSY and CDR2 SAAADI. These data come from a study of neurological immune-mediated disorders. Synthesis of cDNA used 5'RACE (with 10-nucleotide random UMIs). Using its own MiXCR run on the 5' RACE reads, TCRdb lists one record per CDR3 protein. The repertoire has about 55,000 distinct CDR3 sequences, 4.2% of them found once; the top ten carry about 3.1%.

The rearrangement links TRBV10-2 to TRBJ2-5; TRBD1 aligns across 12 bases. This receptor was obtained from a man aged 50 to 60 with multiple sclerosis. Material: PBMCs. The CDR3 DNA is TGCGCCAGCAGTGAGTCGCGGGGACAGGGGGCTGAGACCCAGTACTAC. Protein product: CASSESRGQGAETQYY.